Listed below are T cell receptor beta chains from one sample, sequenced in a study of T cells in Graves' hyperthyroidism and ophthalmopathy. In TCRdb, the multiplex PCR reads were re-called with MiXCR into one record per CDR3 protein. The sample has hundreds of thousands of distinct CDR3 sequences, about 15% seen once. The sequencing input was blood. The receptors derive from a woman aged 18-29 years with Graves' hyperthyroidism. CDR3s include the opening cysteine and the closing phenylalanine or tryptophan. D genes are given only for firm matches. The size of a clone is reported for some rows only, either as once, few or many, or as a class for expanded clones.

J: TRBJ1-2
V: TRBV12-3/TRBV12-4
D: NA
size: NA
CDR3: CASSQDRSAYGYTF
DNA: TGCGCCAGCAGCCAAGATCGGTCAGCCTATGGCTACACCTTC

J: TRBJ2-3
V: TRBV4-1
D: NA
size: NA
CDR3: CASSLLERGDSRYTQYF
DNA: TGCGCCAGCAGCCTCCTCGAGAGGGGAGACAGTAGATATACGCAGTATTTT

J: TRBJ2-7
V: TRBV11-2
D: NA
size: NA
CDR3: CASSSRGGEPYEQYF
DNA: TGTGCCAGCAGCTCCCGTGGGGGCGAACCCTACGAGCAGTACTTC

J: TRBJ2-7
V: TRBV20-1
D: TRBD2
size: many
CDR3: CSASSLAGAGEQYF
DNA: TGCAGTGCTAGTTCCCTAGCGGGGGCTGGCGAGCAGTACTTC

J: TRBJ2-7
V: TRBV6-2/TRBV6-3
D: TRBD1
size: NA
CDR3: CASRFTGVGSYEQYF
DNA: TGTGCCAGCAGATTTACAGGGGTGGGCTCCTACGAGCAGTACTTC

J: TRBJ1-1
V: TRBV5-6
D: NA
size: once
CDR3: CASSLGTGHLNTEAFF
DNA: TGTGCCAGCAGCTTGGGCACCGGACACTTGAACACTGAAGCTTTCTTT

J: TRBJ1-3
V: TRBV2
D: NA
size: NA
CDR3: CASSEPGSGNTIYF
DNA: TGTGCCAGCAGTGAACCGGGCTCTGGAAACACCATATATTTT

J: TRBJ1-5
V: TRBV19
D: NA
size: few
CDR3: CASSSAVGQPQHF
DNA: TGTGCCAGTAGTAGCGCGGTTGGTCAGCCCCAGCATTTT

J: TRBJ2-1
V: TRBV5-1
D: NA
size: few
CDR3: CASSPAKNEQFF
DNA: TGCGCCAGCAGCCCGGCTAAAAATGAGCAGTTCTTC

J: TRBJ1-1
V: TRBV5-6
D: TRBD1
size: few
CDR3: CASSQDRGATEAFF
DNA: TGTGCCAGCAGCCAGGACAGGGGTGCGACTGAAGCTTTCTTT

J: TRBJ2-4
V: TRBV7-2
D: NA
size: many
CDR3: CASSLDRGASDIQYF
DNA: TGTGCCAGCAGCTTAGACCGGGGGGCATCGGACATTCAGTACTTC

J: TRBJ2-2
V: TRBV29-1
D: TRBD2
size: NA
CDR3: CSVWTSGGGELFF
DNA: TGCAGCGTGTGGACTAGCGGAGGGGGGGAGCTGTTTTTT

J: TRBJ1-6
V: TRBV28
D: NA
size: few
CDR3: CASSAQAGNSPLHF
DNA: TGTGCCAGCAGTGCACAGGCAGGGAATTCACCCCTCCACTTT

J: TRBJ2-1
V: TRBV12-3/TRBV12-4
D: TRBD1
size: many
CDR3: CASSKPGPRGGEQFF
DNA: TGTGCCAGCAGCAAACCCGGGCCCCGAGGGGGCGAGCAGTTCTTC

J: TRBJ2-7
V: TRBV6-1
D: TRBD1
size: NA
CDR3: CASSEAWTGDSYEQYF
DNA: TGTGCCAGCAGTGAAGCCTGGACAGGTGACTCCTACGAGCAGTACTTC

J: TRBJ2-7
V: TRBV6-2/TRBV6-3
D: NA
size: many
CDR3: CASSYSGESYEQYF
DNA: TGTGCCAGCAGTTACTCGGGCGAGTCCTACGAGCAGTACTTC

J: TRBJ1-6
V: TRBV6-1
D: NA
size: NA
CDR3: CASRHPSGPRGSPLHF
DNA: TGTGCCAGCAGGCATCCGTCCGGGCCCCGGGGCTCACCCCTCCACTTT

J: TRBJ2-5
V: TRBV2
D: TRBD2
size: many
CDR3: CASSEMWGGETQYF
DNA: TGTGCCAGCAGTGAGATGTGGGGGGGGGAGACCCAGTACTTC

J: TRBJ2-7
V: TRBV20-1
D: NA
size: many
CDR3: CSARGRNHHEQYF
DNA: TGCAGTGCTAGGGGGAGGAACCACCACGAGCAGTACTTC

J: TRBJ2-2
V: TRBV4-1
D: NA
size: NA
CDR3: CASSQDRQRAQNTGELFF
DNA: TGCGCCAGCAGCCAAGATCGCCAGCGGGCCCAGAACACCGGGGAGCTGTTTTTT

J: TRBJ1-1
V: TRBV20-1
D: NA
size: few
CDR3: CSANGQRDTEAFF
DNA: TGCAGTGCTAATGGACAGAGGGACACTGAAGCTTTCTTT

J: TRBJ2-7
V: TRBV5-1
D: TRBD2
size: many
CDR3: CASSLVVWRTSGNDGEQYF
DNA: TGCGCCAGCAGCTTGGTTGTATGGAGGACTAGCGGAAATGATGGCGAGCAGTACTTC

J: TRBJ1-1
V: TRBV6-1
D: NA
size: few
CDR3: CASREFEAFF
DNA: TGTGCCAGCAGGGAGTTTGAAGCTTTCTTT

J: TRBJ1-5
V: TRBV15
D: TRBD1
size: NA
CDR3: CATSRKTGSDQLQHF
DNA: TGTGCCACCAGCAGAAAGACAGGGTCGGATCAGCTCCAGCATTTT

J: TRBJ1-6
V: TRBV28
D: TRBD1
size: NA
CDR3: CASQGGSYNSPLHF
DNA: TGTGCGAGCCAGGGGGGATCCTATAATTCACCCCTCCACTTT

J: TRBJ1-5
V: TRBV3-1
D: NA
size: NA
CDR3: CASSAGPGGNQPQHF
DNA: TGTGCCAGCAGCGCGGGGCCGGGGGGCAATCAGCCCCAGCATTTT

J: TRBJ2-7
V: TRBV5-4
D: TRBD1
size: NA
CDR3: CASSRGTAYEQYF
DNA: TGTGCCAGCAGCAGAGGGACAGCCTACGAGCAGTACTTC

J: TRBJ2-2
V: TRBV24-1
D: TRBD1
size: NA
CDR3: CATSDHRTGFTGELFF
DNA: TGTGCCACCAGTGACCACCGGACAGGGTTCACCGGGGAGCTGTTTTTT

J: TRBJ2-7
V: TRBV28
D: NA
size: many
CDR3: CASSPPGLDREQYF
DNA: TGTGCCAGCAGTCCCCCGGGGCTGGACCGAGAGCAGTACTTC

J: TRBJ2-1
V: TRBV10-3
D: NA
size: few
CDR3: CAISERTGIGNEQFF
DNA: TGTGCCATCAGTGAGAGAACGGGGATCGGCAATGAGCAGTTCTTC

J: TRBJ1-1
V: TRBV18
D: NA
size: many
CDR3: CASRGRNTEAFF
DNA: TGTGCCAGCAGGGGGAGGAACACTGAAGCTTTCTTT

J: TRBJ1-2
V: TRBV6-1
D: TRBD1
size: many
CDR3: CASIKETGTGGYGYTF
DNA: TGTGCCAGCATCAAAGAAACCGGGACAGGGGGCTATGGCTACACCTTC

J: TRBJ1-1
V: TRBV14
D: NA
size: NA
CDR3: CASSLKTNTEAFF
DNA: TGTGCCAGCAGCCTTAAGACGAACACTGAAGCTTTCTTT

J: TRBJ2-5
V: TRBV10-3
D: NA
size: few
CDR3: CAISESGVEETQYF
DNA: TGTGCCATCAGTGAATCAGGGGTGGAAGAGACCCAGTACTTC

J: TRBJ1-5
V: TRBV20-1
D: NA
size: few
CDR3: CSARSPGNQPQHF
DNA: TGCAGTGCTAGGTCGCCAGGCAATCAGCCCCAGCATTTT

J: TRBJ1-4
V: TRBV28
D: NA
size: many
CDR3: CASTSQQEKLFF
DNA: TGTGCCAGCACCTCACAGCAGGAAAAACTGTTTTTT

J: TRBJ2-7
V: TRBV2
D: NA
size: NA
CDR3: CASSESSGPYEQYF
DNA: TGTGCCAGCAGTGAAAGTTCAGGACCCTACGAGCAGTACTTC

J: TRBJ2-7
V: TRBV5-1
D: NA
size: many
CDR3: CASSQSSVRGNEQYF
DNA: TGCGCCAGCAGCCAATCTAGCGTCCGGGGGAACGAGCAGTACTTC

J: TRBJ2-7
V: TRBV3-1
D: NA
size: many
CDR3: CASSPGLAEQYF
DNA: TGTGCCAGCAGCCCCGGGCTAGCCGAGCAGTACTTC

J: TRBJ1-3
V: TRBV5-1
D: NA
size: few
CDR3: CASSLATTGPGNTIYF
DNA: TGCGCCAGCAGCTTGGCCACCACAGGACCTGGAAACACCATATATTTT

J: TRBJ2-3
V: TRBV7-8
D: TRBD1
size: once
CDR3: CASSLAGQGSRQYF
DNA: TGTGCCAGCAGCTTAGCGGGACAGGGGTCTAGGCAGTATTTT

J: TRBJ2-3
V: TRBV7-2
D: NA
size: NA
CDR3: CASGGFGDTQYF
DNA: TGTGCCAGCGGAGGTTTCGGAGATACGCAGTATTTT

J: TRBJ2-5
V: TRBV6-1
D: TRBD2
size: many
CDR3: CASTTSGSGGETQYF
DNA: TGTGCCAGTACGACTAGCGGGAGCGGGGGAGAGACCCAGTACTTC

J: TRBJ2-5
V: TRBV20-1
D: NA
size: NA
CDR3: CSAWGGGRETQYF
DNA: TGCAGTGCTTGGGGGGGGGGCAGGGAGACCCAGTACTTC

J: TRBJ1-2
V: TRBV6-1
D: TRBD1
size: few
CDR3: CASSYWTGGTNYGYTF
DNA: TGTGCCAGCAGTTATTGGACAGGGGGCACTAACTATGGCTACACCTTC

J: TRBJ1-6
V: TRBV7-2
D: NA
size: many
CDR3: CASSSRWLGSPLHF
DNA: TGTGCCAGCAGCTCTCGGTGGCTAGGTTCACCCCTCCACTTT

J: TRBJ1-2
V: TRBV2
D: TRBD1
size: many
CDR3: CASIDRAANYGYTF
DNA: TGTGCCAGCATCGACAGGGCGGCTAACTATGGCTACACCTTC